This is a list of T cell receptor beta chains from one sample in a study of metastatic and nonmetastatic thyroid tumors. TCRdb re-analyzed the PCR reads using MiXCR. The sample includes about 52,000 clones, roughly 18% seen only once; the top ten take just under 3%. Input material: blood. The receptors stem from a female donor with papillary thyroid cancer or a benign thyroid nodule (not recorded which). Some clones in this sample may be carry-over from other donors' samples. The CDR3 runs from the conserved cysteine through the conserved F or W. Fields, in order: D gene, clone size, J gene, V gene, CDR3 DNA, CDR3 protein. The D gene is left open where the match is weak. A row's size may be missing; if present it is once, few, many or a size class.

d_gene: .
abundance: many
j_gene: TRBJ2-2
v_gene: TRBV11-2
CDR3nt: TGTGCCAGCAGATCTTACAGGTGGAACACCGGGGAGCTGTTTTTT
CDR3aa: CASRSYRWNTGELFF

d_gene: TRBD1
abundance: .
j_gene: TRBJ1-6
v_gene: TRBV2
CDR3nt: TGTGCCAGGCAACACGGACAGGGGGCGAATTCACCCCTCCACTTT
CDR3aa: CARQHGQGANSPLHF

d_gene: .
abundance: many
j_gene: TRBJ1-3
v_gene: TRBV18
CDR3nt: TGTGCCAGCTCACCCAGGATGAATCGGGACTTTCGCTCTGGAAACACCATATATTTT
CDR3aa: CASSPRMNRDFRSGNTIYF

d_gene: .
abundance: .
j_gene: TRBJ1-1
v_gene: TRBV11-2
CDR3nt: TGTGCCAGCAGCTTCTCGTCCGTGGCGGGGGAGCCCACTCAAGCTTTCTTT
CDR3aa: CASSFSSVAGEPTQAFF

d_gene: .
abundance: .
j_gene: TRBJ1-1
v_gene: TRBV2
CDR3nt: TGTGCCAGCATTTCTGGACAGACCCCTACTGAAGCTTTCTTT
CDR3aa: CASISGQTPTEAFF

d_gene: .
abundance: medium-sized
j_gene: TRBJ2-7
v_gene: TRBV2
CDR3nt: TGTGCCAGCAGTGAACAGGGTGAAACCTACGAGCAGTACTTC
CDR3aa: CASSEQGETYEQYF

d_gene: .
abundance: few
j_gene: TRBJ2-7
v_gene: TRBV19
CDR3nt: TGTGCCAGTAGTATTCAAGAGGGAGGACACGAGCAGTACTTC
CDR3aa: CASSIQEGGHEQYF

d_gene: TRBD1
abundance: many
j_gene: TRBJ1-2
v_gene: TRBV5-1
CDR3nt: TGCGCCAGCAGTCAGGACAGGGGCTATGGCTACACCTTC
CDR3aa: CASSQDRGYGYTF

d_gene: TRBD1
abundance: few
j_gene: TRBJ2-1
v_gene: TRBV7-9
CDR3nt: TGTGCCAGCAGCTCGCCCCCTCGGCAGGGGGTCTACAATGAGCAGTTCTTC
CDR3aa: CASSSPPRQGVYNEQFF

d_gene: .
abundance: many
j_gene: TRBJ2-5
v_gene: TRBV7-9
CDR3nt: TGTGCCAGCAGCTTGGGCCAGGGGGAGACCCAGTACTTC
CDR3aa: CASSLGQGETQYF

d_gene: .
abundance: many
j_gene: TRBJ2-4
v_gene: TRBV3-1
CDR3nt: TGTGCCAGCAGCCAAGATCAGGGGGGGTACATTCAGTACTTC
CDR3aa: CASSQDQGGYIQYF

d_gene: .
abundance: few
j_gene: TRBJ2-6
v_gene: TRBV28
CDR3nt: TGTGCCAGCATTTCGCCGGGCAGGGCTGTGGCCAACGTCCTGACTTTC
CDR3aa: CASISPGRAVANVLTF

d_gene: TRBD2
abundance: once
j_gene: TRBJ2-2
v_gene: TRBV4-1
CDR3nt: TGCGCCAGCAGCCAAGATACCACCCAGCGGGACTTCACCGGGGAGCTGTTTTTT
CDR3aa: CASSQDTTQRDFTGELFF

d_gene: .
abundance: many
j_gene: TRBJ2-3
v_gene: TRBV10-1
CDR3nt: TGCGCCAGCCAAGACCACACAGATACGCAGTATTTT
CDR3aa: CASQDHTDTQYF

d_gene: .
abundance: .
j_gene: TRBJ2-1
v_gene: TRBV6-2/TRBV6-3
CDR3nt: TGTGCCAGCAGTTACCGAACTTCTAGCGCCCGCCCCGATGAGCAGTTCTTC
CDR3aa: CASSYRTSSARPDEQFF

d_gene: .
abundance: many
j_gene: TRBJ2-5
v_gene: TRBV6-5
CDR3nt: TGTGCCAGCAGTTACGGGGGAGGAGAGACCCAGTACTTC
CDR3aa: CASSYGGGETQYF

d_gene: .
abundance: many
j_gene: TRBJ1-1
v_gene: TRBV2
CDR3nt: TGTGCCAGCCTGGGACGTTACACTGAAGCTTTCTTT
CDR3aa: CASLGRYTEAFF

d_gene: .
abundance: many
j_gene: TRBJ2-5
v_gene: TRBV20-1
CDR3nt: TGCAGTGCTAGAGTTCCTAGCCAAGAGACCCAGTACTTC
CDR3aa: CSARVPSQETQYF

d_gene: TRBD1
abundance: many
j_gene: TRBJ1-6
v_gene: TRBV20-1
CDR3nt: TGCAGTGCTGGTAACAGGGGAAAAGGAAATTCACCCCTCCACTTT
CDR3aa: CSAGNRGKGNSPLHF

d_gene: TRBD1
abundance: many
j_gene: TRBJ2-7
v_gene: TRBV3-1
CDR3nt: TGTGCCAGCAGCCTGGGACAGGCGAGCTCCTACGAGCAGTACTTC
CDR3aa: CASSLGQASSYEQYF

d_gene: TRBD1
abundance: medium-sized
j_gene: TRBJ1-3
v_gene: TRBV6-1
CDR3nt: TGTGCCAGCAGTGAGAACAGGGGGCGATCTGGAAACACCATATATTTT
CDR3aa: CASSENRGRSGNTIYF

d_gene: .
abundance: many
j_gene: TRBJ2-1
v_gene: TRBV5-1
CDR3nt: TGCGCCAGCAGCTTGATGAGTGGGAATGAGCAGTTCTTC
CDR3aa: CASSLMSGNEQFF

d_gene: .
abundance: .
j_gene: TRBJ2-7
v_gene: TRBV28
CDR3nt: TGTGCCAGCAGCGGAACTAGTTTGGGCCACTACGAGCAGTACTTC
CDR3aa: CASSGTSLGHYEQYF

d_gene: .
abundance: many
j_gene: TRBJ2-5
v_gene: TRBV9
CDR3nt: TGTGCCAGCTCTGCCCCGGGGGCGGGACAAGAGACCCAGTACTTC
CDR3aa: CASSAPGAGQETQYF

d_gene: TRBD2
abundance: .
j_gene: TRBJ2-1
v_gene: TRBV7-6
CDR3nt: TGTGCCAGCAGCTTACGTCTAGCGGGAGCCAATGAGCAGTTCTTC
CDR3aa: CASSLRLAGANEQFF

d_gene: .
abundance: .
j_gene: TRBJ2-2
v_gene: TRBV9
CDR3nt: TGTGCCAGCAGCGTAGTATCCTGGGAGCTGTTTTTT
CDR3aa: CASSVVSWELFF

d_gene: .
abundance: .
j_gene: TRBJ1-2
v_gene: TRBV5-1
CDR3nt: TGCGCCAGCATTGCAGGGTGGCGTGGCTACACCTTC
CDR3aa: CASIAGWRGYTF

d_gene: .
abundance: .
j_gene: TRBJ1-5
v_gene: TRBV30
CDR3nt: TGTGCCTGGACCCCGGACAGTCAAAGCAATCAGCCCCAGCATTTT
CDR3aa: CAWTPDSQSNQPQHF

d_gene: .
abundance: many
j_gene: TRBJ1-2
v_gene: TRBV6-1
CDR3nt: TGTGCCAGCAAGGCAGGGAGGAACTATGGCTACACCTTC
CDR3aa: CASKAGRNYGYTF

d_gene: TRBD2
abundance: many
j_gene: TRBJ2-1
v_gene: TRBV18
CDR3nt: TGTGCCAGCTCACCATCCGGGACTAGCGGGAGGGGCTGGTTCTTC
CDR3aa: CASSPSGTSGRGWFF

d_gene: TRBD1
abundance: few
j_gene: TRBJ1-4
v_gene: TRBV2
CDR3nt: TGTGCCAGCAGTTCCGGGACAGATAATGAAAAACTGTTTTTT
CDR3aa: CASSSGTDNEKLFF

d_gene: TRBD1
abundance: many
j_gene: TRBJ1-5
v_gene: TRBV2
CDR3nt: TGTGCCAGCAGGAAGCGAGGGACAGCCTCGGATCAGCCCCAGCATTTT
CDR3aa: CASRKRGTASDQPQHF

d_gene: .
abundance: many
j_gene: TRBJ2-2
v_gene: TRBV5-1
CDR3nt: TGCGCCAGCAGCTTGGAAGGGGTCGAGAACACCGGGGAGCTGTTTTTT
CDR3aa: CASSLEGVENTGELFF

d_gene: TRBD1
abundance: .
j_gene: TRBJ1-2
v_gene: TRBV7-3
CDR3nt: TGTGCCAGCAGCTTCCGACAGGGCGATGGCTACACCTTC
CDR3aa: CASSFRQGDGYTF

d_gene: .
abundance: once
j_gene: TRBJ1-4
v_gene: TRBV11-2
CDR3nt: TGTGCCAGCAGCTTAGGCGGCACGATTGAAAAACTGTTTTTT
CDR3aa: CASSLGGTIEKLFF

d_gene: .
abundance: many
j_gene: TRBJ1-5
v_gene: TRBV6-1
CDR3nt: TGTGCCAGCAGTAGTGGGGGGGACAATCAGCCCCAGCATTTT
CDR3aa: CASSSGGDNQPQHF

d_gene: .
abundance: few
j_gene: TRBJ1-3
v_gene: TRBV28
CDR3nt: TGTGCCAGCACCGCGTGGGGGAGCTCTGGAAACACCATATATTTT
CDR3aa: CASTAWGSSGNTIYF

d_gene: .
abundance: many
j_gene: TRBJ2-7
v_gene: TRBV5-1
CDR3nt: TGCGCCAGCAGCTTGGAGGCCCGCTCCTACGAGCAGTACTTC
CDR3aa: CASSLEARSYEQYF

d_gene: .
abundance: .
j_gene: TRBJ2-2
v_gene: TRBV27
CDR3nt: TGTGCCAGCAGACCCCAACCCAACGGGGAGCTGTTTTTT
CDR3aa: CASRPQPNGELFF

d_gene: .
abundance: many
j_gene: TRBJ1-5
v_gene: TRBV10-3
CDR3nt: TGTGCCGGACTGTTTCAGCCCCAGCATTTT
CDR3aa: CAGLFQPQHF